This T cell receptor (beta chain) was profiled in a study of spatial heterogeneity in lung cancer. Study-level background: Combinations of a unique TCR and a UMI were tallied in raw reads, and on average each appeared more than ten times.

Each CDR3 protein is one row after TCRdb ran MiXCR on the 5' RACE reads. This table has more than 25,000 distinct CDR3 sequences, about 6% appearing once. Time point described: blood at routine non-recurrence follow-up after resection. Whole RNA, isolated from tumor, nontumor lung or frozen PBMC, was sequenced without prior sorting. The ends were cut back, 0 bases at V and 3 bases at J, with 6 bases in the middle. Germline CDR1 reads SGHTA; CDR2 reads FQGNSA. The CDR3 has 14 amino acids. The TCR was taken from a male donor with early-stage non-small cell lung cancer. The sample in question was PBMCs, obtained at follow-up. The V gene is TRBV7-2, the J gene TRBJ1-3; TRBD1 might be the D (5 bases). The chain's CDR3 is CASSLATDGNTIYF. In nucleotides, the CDR3 is TGTGCCAGCAGCTTAGCGACAGATGGAAACACCATATATTTT.